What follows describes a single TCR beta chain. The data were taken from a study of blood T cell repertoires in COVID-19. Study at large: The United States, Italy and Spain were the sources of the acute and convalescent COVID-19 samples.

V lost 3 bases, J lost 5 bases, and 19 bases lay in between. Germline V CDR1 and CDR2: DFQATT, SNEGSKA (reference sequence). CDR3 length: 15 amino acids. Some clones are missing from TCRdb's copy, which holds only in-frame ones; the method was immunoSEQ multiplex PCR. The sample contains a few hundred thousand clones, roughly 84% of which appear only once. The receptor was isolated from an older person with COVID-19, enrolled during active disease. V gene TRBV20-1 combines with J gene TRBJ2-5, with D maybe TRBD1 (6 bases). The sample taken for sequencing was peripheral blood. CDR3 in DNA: TGCAGTGCTAGTAGGTCACCAGGGGTTGGCGAGACCCAGTACTTC. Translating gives CSASRSPGVGETQYF.